Only a few counts were recorded for the clone carrying this T cell receptor beta chain. One entry per CDR3 protein results from TCRdb running MiXCR on the 5' RACE reads. This sample has about 520,000 distinct CDR3 sequences, with about 20% found just once. The data are from a study of identical twins. The length of the CDR3 is 15 residues. Trimming took 4 bases from V and 3 from J, leaving 14 bases between them. Germline-derived CDR1 and CDR2 are SGHRS and YFSETQ. These data were also filed under a second study, of T cells expressing NK-cell markers. That paper adds: Of eight sequenced donors, seven were HCMV-seropositive and one HCMV-seronegative. About 1.0-8% of CD8+ T cells in more than 5 donors belonged to dominant NKG2C+ clonotypes.

Material: CD4+ T cells sorted from blood. The receptor's source is a young woman in good health. The chain couples TRBV5-1 to TRBJ2-1; unclear D gene. Written as DNA, the CDR3 is TGCGCCAGCAGCCCCCCGGTGGCCAGCTACAATGAGCAGTTCTTC. This codes for CASSPPVASYNEQFF.